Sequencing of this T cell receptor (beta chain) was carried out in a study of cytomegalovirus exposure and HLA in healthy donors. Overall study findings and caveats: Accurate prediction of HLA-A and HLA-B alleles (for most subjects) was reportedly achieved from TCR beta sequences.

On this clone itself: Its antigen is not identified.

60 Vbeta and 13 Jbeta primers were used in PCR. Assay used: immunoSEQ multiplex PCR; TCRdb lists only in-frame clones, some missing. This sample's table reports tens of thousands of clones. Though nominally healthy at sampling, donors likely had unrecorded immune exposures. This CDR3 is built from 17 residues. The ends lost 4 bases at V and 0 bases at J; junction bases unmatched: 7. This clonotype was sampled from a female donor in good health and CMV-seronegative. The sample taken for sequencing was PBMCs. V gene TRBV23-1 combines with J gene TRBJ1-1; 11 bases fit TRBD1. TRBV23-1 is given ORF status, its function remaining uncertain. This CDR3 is CASSLGTGGPLNTEAFF. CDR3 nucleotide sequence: TGCGCCAGCAGTCTCGGGACAGGGGGTCCCCTGAACACTGAAGCTTTCTTT.